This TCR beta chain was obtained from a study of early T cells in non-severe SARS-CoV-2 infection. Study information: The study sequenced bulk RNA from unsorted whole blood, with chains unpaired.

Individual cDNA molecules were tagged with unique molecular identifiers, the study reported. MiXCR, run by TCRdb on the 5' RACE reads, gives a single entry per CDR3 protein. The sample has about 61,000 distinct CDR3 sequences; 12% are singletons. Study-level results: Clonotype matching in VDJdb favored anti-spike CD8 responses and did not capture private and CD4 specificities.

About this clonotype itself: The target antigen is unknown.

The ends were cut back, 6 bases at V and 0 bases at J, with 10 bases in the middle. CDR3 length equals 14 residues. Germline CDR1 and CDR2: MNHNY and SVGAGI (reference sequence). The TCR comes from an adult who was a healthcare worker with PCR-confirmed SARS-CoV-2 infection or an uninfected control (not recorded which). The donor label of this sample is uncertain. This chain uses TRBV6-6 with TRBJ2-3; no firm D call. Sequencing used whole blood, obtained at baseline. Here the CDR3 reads CASSSTDSTDTQYF. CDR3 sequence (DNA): TGTGCCAGCAGCTCGACCGATAGCACAGATACGCAGTATTTT.